This T cell receptor (beta chain) was profiled in a study of Ad26.COV2.S vaccination and SARS-CoV-2 variants. Only in-frame clones appear in the TCRdb table, and some are missing; sequencing was by immunoSEQ multiplex PCR. The sample holds around 300,000 clones, 88% seen once. The sample's treatment: roughly 19 received Ad26.COV2.S at low or high dose, single or two shots; about 5 received placebo; per-sample allocation not given. Sampling was done on day 63 after the first vaccine or placebo injection. Immunization relied on an Ad26 vector, which expressed Wuhan-strain SARS-CoV-2 spike. Germline assignment: CDR1 SGHDT and CDR2 YYEEEE. The germline V and J ends were trimmed by 6 bases and 4 bases, with 11 bases remaining between them. This CDR3 is 12 amino acids long.

The sample in question was peripheral blood, obtained in a trial of Ad26.COV2.S vaccine versus placebo. The clonotype comes from a person aged 18-60 years who received the Ad26.COV2.S COVID-19 vaccine or a placebo. The rearrangement links TRBV5-6 to TRBJ2-7; D may be TRBD2 (5 bases). The chain's CDR3 is CASTGMEYEQYF. The CDR3 region has the DNA TGTGCCAGCACCGGGATGGAATACGAGCAGTACTTC.